One TCR beta chain is described in this entry. The antigen remains undetermined. The sample belongs to a study of CD4 T cells in relation to SARS-CoV-2 and coronaviruses. Study-level information: Controls used an HIV-1 Nef peptide pool or no peptide. The restricting HLA molecule for shared crossreactive spike epitopes was mapped. General study findings and limits: Roughly three fifths of donors had memory CD4+ clonotypes crossrecognizing SARS-CoV-2 and common cold coronavirus spike.

CDR3 size: 16 residues. The V segment lost 0 bases and the J segment 2 bases; nucleotides outside the gene matches: 5. Germline CDR1 reads LGHNT; CDR2 reads FRNRAP. CD4+ T cells from unexposed donors were obtained before the COVID-19 pandemic (2011-2018). Isolation of CD4+ T cells took place after around 11 days in culture. Each well had a few million PBMCs in roughly 5% human AB serum with IL-2. Sequencing used immunoSEQ multiplex PCR; TCRdb keeps in-frame clones, though not all of them. The sample holds 28,000 or so clones; around 80% are singletons and the top ten take 8.5% to 12%. The sequence was collected from a human donor in good health. The chain links TRBV12-5 to TRBJ2-5, with 8 positions matching TRBD1. Sequences were obtained from CD4+ T cells from PBMCs, cultured in vitro. The CDR3 here is CASGLVRGTGQETQYF. The CDR3 nucleotides read TGTGCTAGTGGTTTGGTACGGGGGACAGGACAAGAGACCCAGTACTTC.